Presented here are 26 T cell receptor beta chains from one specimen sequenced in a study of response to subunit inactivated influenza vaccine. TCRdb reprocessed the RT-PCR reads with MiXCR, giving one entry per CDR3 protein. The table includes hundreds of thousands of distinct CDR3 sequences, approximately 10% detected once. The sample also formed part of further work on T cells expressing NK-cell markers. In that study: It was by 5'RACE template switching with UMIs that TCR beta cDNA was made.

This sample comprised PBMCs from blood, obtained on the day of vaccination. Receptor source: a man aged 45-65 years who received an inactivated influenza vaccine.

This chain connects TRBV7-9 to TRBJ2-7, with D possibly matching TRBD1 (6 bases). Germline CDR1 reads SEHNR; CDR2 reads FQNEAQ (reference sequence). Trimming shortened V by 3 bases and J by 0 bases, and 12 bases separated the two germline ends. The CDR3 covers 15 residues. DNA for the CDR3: TGTGCCAGCAGCTTTGTCACAGGGTACTCCTACGAGCAGTACTTC. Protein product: CASSFVTGYSYEQYF.

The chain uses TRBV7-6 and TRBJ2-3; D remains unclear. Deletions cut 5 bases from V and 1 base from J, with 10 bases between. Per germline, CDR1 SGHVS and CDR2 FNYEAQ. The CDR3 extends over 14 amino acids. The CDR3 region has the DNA TGTGCCAGCAGCCAAAGATATCGCACAGATACGCAGTATTTT. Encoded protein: CASSQRYRTDTQYF.

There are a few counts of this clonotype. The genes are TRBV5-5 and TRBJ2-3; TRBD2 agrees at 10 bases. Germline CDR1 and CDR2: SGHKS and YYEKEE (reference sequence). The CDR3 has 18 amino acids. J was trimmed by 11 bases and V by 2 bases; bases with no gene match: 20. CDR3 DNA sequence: TGTGCCAGCAGCTTCCCCTCTAGCGGGAGTTCTGCGTCAAATGGGCAGTATTTT. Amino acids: CASSFPSSGSSASNGQYF.

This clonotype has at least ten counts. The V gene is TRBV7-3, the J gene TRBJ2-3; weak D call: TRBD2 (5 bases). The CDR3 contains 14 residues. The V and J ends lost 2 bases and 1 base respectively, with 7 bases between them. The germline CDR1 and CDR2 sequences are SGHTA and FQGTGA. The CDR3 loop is CASSLGSRTDTQYF. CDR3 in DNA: TGTGCCAGCAGCTTAGGGAGCCGCACAGATACGCAGTATTTT.

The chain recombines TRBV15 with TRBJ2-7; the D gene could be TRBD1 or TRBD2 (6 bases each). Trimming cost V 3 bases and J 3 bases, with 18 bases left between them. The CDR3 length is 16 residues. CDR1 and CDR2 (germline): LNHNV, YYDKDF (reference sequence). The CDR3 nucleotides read TGTGCCACCAGCAGGGCCCGGGGGCCTAAGCGCTACGAGCAGTACTTC. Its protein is CATSRARGPKRYEQYF.

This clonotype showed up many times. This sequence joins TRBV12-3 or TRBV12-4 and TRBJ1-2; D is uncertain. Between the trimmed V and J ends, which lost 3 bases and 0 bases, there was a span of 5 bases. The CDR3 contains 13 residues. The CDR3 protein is CASSFKANYGYTF. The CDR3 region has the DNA TGTGCCAGCAGTTTTAAAGCTAACTATGGCTACACCTTC.

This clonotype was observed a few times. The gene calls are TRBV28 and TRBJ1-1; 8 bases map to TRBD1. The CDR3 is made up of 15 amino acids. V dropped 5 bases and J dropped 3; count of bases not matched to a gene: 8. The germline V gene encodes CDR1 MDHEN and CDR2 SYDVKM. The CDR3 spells CASSPGGAGDTEAFF. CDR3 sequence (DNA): TGTGCCAGCAGTCCAGGGGGCGCGGGGGACACTGAAGCTTTCTTT.

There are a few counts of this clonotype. CDR3 sequence reads: CASSDFSGRAFTDTQYF. The CDR3 DNA reads as TGTGCCAGCAGTGATTTCAGCGGGAGGGCCTTCACAGATACGCAGTATTTT. V usage is TRBV6-1 and J usage is TRBJ2-3, with 10 bases aligning to TRBD2. CDR1 is MNHNS and CDR2 is SASEGT in the germline V gene. The junction had 8 bases not matched to a gene; V was cut back by 3 bases and J by 2 bases. This CDR3 is built from 17 residues.

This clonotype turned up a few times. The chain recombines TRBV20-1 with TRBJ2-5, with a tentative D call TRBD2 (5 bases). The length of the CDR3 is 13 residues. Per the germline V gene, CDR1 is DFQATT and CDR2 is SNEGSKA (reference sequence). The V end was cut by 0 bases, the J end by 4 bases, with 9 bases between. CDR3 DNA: TGCAGTGCTAGAGATGTAAGCGGAGAGACCCAGTACTTC. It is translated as CSARDVSGETQYF.

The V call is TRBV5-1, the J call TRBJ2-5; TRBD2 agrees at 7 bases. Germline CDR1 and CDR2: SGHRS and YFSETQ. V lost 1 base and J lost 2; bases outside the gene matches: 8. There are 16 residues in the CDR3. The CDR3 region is CASSLYPGGGQETQYF. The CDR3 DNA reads TGCGCCAGCAGCTTGTATCCGGGGGGAGGACAAGAGACCCAGTACTTC.

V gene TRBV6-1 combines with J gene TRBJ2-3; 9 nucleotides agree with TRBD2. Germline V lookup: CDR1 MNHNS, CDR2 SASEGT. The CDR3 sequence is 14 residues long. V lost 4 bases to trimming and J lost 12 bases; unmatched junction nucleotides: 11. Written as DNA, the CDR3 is TGTGCCAGCAGTGTGCTAGCGGGGCCCCGCGAACAGTATTTT. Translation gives CASSVLAGPREQYF.

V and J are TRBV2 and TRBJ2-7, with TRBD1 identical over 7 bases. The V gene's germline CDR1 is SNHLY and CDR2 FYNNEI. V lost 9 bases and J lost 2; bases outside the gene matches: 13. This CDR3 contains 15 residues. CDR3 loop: CASSLTRDSPYEQYF. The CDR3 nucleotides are TGTGCCAGTAGCCTGACCCGGGACAGCCCCTACGAGCAGTACTTC.

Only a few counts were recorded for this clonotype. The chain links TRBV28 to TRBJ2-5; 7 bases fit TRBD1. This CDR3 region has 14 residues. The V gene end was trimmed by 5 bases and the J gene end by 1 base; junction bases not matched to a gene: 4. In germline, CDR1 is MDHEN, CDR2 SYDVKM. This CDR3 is CASSDRTGQETQYF. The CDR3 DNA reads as TGTGCCAGCAGTGACCGGACAGGCCAAGAGACCCAGTACTTC.

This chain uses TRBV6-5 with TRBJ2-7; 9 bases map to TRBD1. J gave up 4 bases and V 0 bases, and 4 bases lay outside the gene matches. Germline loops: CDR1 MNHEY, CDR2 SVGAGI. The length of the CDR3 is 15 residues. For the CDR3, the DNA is TGTGCCAGCAGTTACTCCTTGGGACAGGGTTACGAGCAGTACTTC. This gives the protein CASSYSLGQGYEQYF.

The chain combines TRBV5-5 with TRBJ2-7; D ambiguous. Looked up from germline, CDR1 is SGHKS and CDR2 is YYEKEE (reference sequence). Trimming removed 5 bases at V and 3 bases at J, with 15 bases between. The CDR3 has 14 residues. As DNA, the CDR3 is TGTGCCAGCAGTCCAATTGGACCGCTCTACGAGCAGTACTTC. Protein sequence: CASSPIGPLYEQYF.

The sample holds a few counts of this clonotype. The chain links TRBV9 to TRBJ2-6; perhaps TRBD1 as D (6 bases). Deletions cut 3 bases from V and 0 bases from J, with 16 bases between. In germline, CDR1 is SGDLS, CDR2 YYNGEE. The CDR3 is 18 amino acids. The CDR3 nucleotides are TGTGCCAGCAGCGCACAACCAGGGGAATTCTCTGGGGCCAACGTCCTGACTTTC. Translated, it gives CASSAQPGEFSGANVLTF.

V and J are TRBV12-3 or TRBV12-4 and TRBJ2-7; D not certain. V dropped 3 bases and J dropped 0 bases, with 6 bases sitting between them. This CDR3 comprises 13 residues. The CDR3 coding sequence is TGTGCCAGCAGTTTTTTCGGCTCCTACGAGCAGTACTTC. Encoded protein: CASSFFGSYEQYF.

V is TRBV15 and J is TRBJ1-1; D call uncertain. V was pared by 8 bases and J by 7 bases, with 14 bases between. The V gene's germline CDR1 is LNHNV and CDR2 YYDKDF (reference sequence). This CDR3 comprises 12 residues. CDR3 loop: CATYAGFGEAFF. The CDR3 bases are TGTGCCACCTACGCGGGGTTCGGTGAAGCTTTCTTT.

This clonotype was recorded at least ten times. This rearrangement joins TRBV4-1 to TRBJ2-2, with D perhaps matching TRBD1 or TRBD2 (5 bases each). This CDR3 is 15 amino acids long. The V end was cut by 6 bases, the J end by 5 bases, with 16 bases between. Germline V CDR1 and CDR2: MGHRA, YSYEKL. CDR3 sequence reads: CASRQTRGRTGELFF. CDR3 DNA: TGCGCCAGCAGGCAAACCCGGGGCCGGACCGGGGAGCTGTTTTTT.

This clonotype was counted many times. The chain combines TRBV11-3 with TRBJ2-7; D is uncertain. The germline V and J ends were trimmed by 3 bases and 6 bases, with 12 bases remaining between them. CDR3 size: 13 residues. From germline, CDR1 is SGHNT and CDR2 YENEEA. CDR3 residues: CASSFSDAAEQYF. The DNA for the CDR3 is TGTGCCAGCAGCTTTTCCGATGCAGCCGAGCAGTACTTC.

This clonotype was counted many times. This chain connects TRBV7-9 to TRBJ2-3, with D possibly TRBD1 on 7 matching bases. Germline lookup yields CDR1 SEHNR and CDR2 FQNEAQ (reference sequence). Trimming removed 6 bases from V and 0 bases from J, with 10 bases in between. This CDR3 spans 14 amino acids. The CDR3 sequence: CASSGGGSTDTQYF. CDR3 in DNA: TGTGCCAGCAGTGGAGGGGGCAGCACAGATACGCAGTATTTT.

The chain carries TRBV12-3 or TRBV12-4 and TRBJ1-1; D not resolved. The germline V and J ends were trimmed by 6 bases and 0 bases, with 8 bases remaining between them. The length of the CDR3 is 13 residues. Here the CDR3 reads CASSPKMNTEAFF. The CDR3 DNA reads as TGTGCCAGCAGCCCAAAGATGAACACTGAAGCTTTCTTT.

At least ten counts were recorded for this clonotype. For the CDR3, the DNA is TGTGCCAGCAGCACAGCGGGACTAGTCGCGACAGATACGCAGTATTTT. Its translation is CASSTAGLVATDTQYF. This rearrangement joins TRBV7-6 to TRBJ2-3; 8 bases fit TRBD2. After removal of 5 bases from V and 3 bases from J, the junction contained 10 bases not matched to a gene. The CDR3 loop spans 16 amino acids. Germline CDR1 is SGHVS and CDR2 is FNYEAQ.

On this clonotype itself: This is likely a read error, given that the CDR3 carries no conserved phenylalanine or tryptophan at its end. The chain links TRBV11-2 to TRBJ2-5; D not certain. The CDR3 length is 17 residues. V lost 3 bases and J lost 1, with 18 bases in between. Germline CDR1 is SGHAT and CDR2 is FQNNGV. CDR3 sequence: CASSLYYGRTPQETQYV. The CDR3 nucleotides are TGTGCCAGCAGCTTGTACTATGGCAGGACCCCCCAAGAGACCCAGTACGTG.

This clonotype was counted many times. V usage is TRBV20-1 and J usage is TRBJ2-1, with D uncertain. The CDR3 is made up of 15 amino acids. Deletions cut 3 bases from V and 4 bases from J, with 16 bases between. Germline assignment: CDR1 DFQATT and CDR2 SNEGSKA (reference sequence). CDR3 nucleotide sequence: TGCAGTGCTAGCGGATACTTAAAGTTATACAATGAGCAGTTCTTC. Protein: CSASGYLKLYNEQFF.

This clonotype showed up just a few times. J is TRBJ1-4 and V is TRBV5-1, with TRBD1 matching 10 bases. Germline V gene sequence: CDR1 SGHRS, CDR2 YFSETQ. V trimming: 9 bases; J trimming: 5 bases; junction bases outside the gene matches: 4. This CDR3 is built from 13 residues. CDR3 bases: TGCGCCACCCCGGGACAGGGGAATGAAAAACTGTTTTTT. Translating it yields CATPGQGNEKLFF.